These 11 T cell receptor beta chains originate from one sample sequenced in a study of T cells expressing NK-cell markers. TCRdb reprocessed the 5' RACE reads; each CDR3 protein has one entry and no DNA is given. The clone table shows 200,000 to 300,000 distinct CDR3 sequences, with the ten largest holding about 0.4%. Sequenced input: blood T cells: a sorted CD56 or NKG2C T cell subset, CD4+ or CD8+ T cells, or bulk PBMC T cells (not recorded which). The receptors stem from a man younger than 35 in good health.

The V and J genes are TRBV29-1 and TRBJ2-1. Germline CDR1 reads SQVTM; CDR2 reads ANQGSEA. CDR3 size: 13 residues. CDR3 protein: CSVDRLTFNEQFF.

The rearrangement links TRBV11-2 to TRBJ2-7. Per the germline V gene, CDR1 is SGHAT and CDR2 is FQNNGV. The CDR3 totals 14 residues. The CDR3 here is CASSLEARPYEQYF.

The V call is TRBV10-3, the J call TRBJ2-2. The germline V gene encodes CDR1 ENHRY and CDR2 SYGVKD. The CDR3 is 15 amino acids. The CDR3 reads CAISDYGLDTGELFF.

V is TRBV12-3 or TRBV12-4 and J is TRBJ2-2; TCRdb outputs TRBD1, but without DNA this stays unchecked. The CDR3 is 16 amino acids. The CDR3 reads CASSLRPGQNTGELFF.

The gene calls are TRBV7-2 and TRBJ1-5. The CDR3 is made up of 13 amino acids. CDR1 is SGHTA, CDR2 FQGNSA, per germline. This chain's CDR3 is CASSRSLYQPQHF.

The rearrangement uses TRBV5-1 and TRBJ2-5. The CDR3 loop spans 12 amino acids. CDR1 SGHRS and CDR2 YFSETQ come from the germline V gene. CDR3 loop: CASSQPMETQYF.

This chain uses TRBV3-1 with TRBJ2-1; TCRdb returns TRBD1, unconfirmable since there is no DNA. CDR1 and CDR2 from the germline V gene are LGHDT and YNNKEL (reference sequence). This CDR3 is 13 amino acids long. CDR3 sequence: CASSPGSRERQFF.

The chain combines TRBV20-1 with TRBJ1-2; no DNA is available, so the TRBD1 call from TCRdb remains unchecked. This CDR3 is 12 amino acids long. The V gene's germline CDR1 is DFQATT and CDR2 SNEGSKA (reference sequence). This CDR3 reads CSAPTGLYGYTF.

The V call is TRBV5-6, the J call TRBJ2-5. The CDR3 has 13 residues. CDR1 is SGHDT, CDR2 YYEEEE, per germline. The CDR3 loop reads CASSLGVSETQYF.

The chain employs TRBV5-4 and TRBJ1-4. In germline, CDR1 is SGHNT, CDR2 YYREEE (reference sequence). This CDR3 is built from 15 residues. This CDR3 is CASSLDRATNEKLFF.

This rearrangement joins TRBV6-1 to TRBJ2-3; TCRdb picks TRBD1, but there is no DNA to check that call. This CDR3 comprises 14 residues. Looked up from germline, CDR1 is MNHNS and CDR2 is SASEGT. The CDR3 sequence: CASRTTADTDTQYF.